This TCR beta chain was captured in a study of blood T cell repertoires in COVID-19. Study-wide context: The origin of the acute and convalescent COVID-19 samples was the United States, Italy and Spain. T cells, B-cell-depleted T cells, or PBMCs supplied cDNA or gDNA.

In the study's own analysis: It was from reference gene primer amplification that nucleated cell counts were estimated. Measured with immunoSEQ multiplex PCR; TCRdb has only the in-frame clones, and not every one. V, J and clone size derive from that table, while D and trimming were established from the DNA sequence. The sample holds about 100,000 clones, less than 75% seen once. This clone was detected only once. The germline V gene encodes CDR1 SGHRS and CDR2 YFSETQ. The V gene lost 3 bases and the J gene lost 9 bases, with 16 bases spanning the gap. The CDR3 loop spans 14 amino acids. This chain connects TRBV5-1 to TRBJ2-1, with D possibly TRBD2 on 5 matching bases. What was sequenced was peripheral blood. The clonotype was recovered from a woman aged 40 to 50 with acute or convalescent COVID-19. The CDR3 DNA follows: TGCGCCAGCAGCTCCTCACCCCCGGGGAGTGAGCAGTTCTTC. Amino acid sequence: CASSSSPPGSEQFF.